These T cell receptor beta chains were read from a single sample in a study of blood T cell repertoires in COVID-19. The assay was immunoSEQ multiplex PCR, and TCRdb's table has in-frame clones only and misses some. The sample holds 150,000 to 200,000 clones, roughly nine tenths seen once. Sample: peripheral blood. The source of these receptors is a man in his sixties or seventies with active or convalescent COVID-19. CDR3s include the opening cysteine and the closing phenylalanine or tryptophan.

TRBV24-1,CATSDLGQTETQYF
TRBV9,CASSEHRGHNEQFF
TRBV23-1,CASSQTGWKGVRALPKTQYF
TRBV27,CASSSPGQGSYGYTF
TRBV5-5,CASSPRGGDGYTF
TRBV7-8,CASSSRQGARMGLAGGPHEQFF
TRBV9,CASSVSPPGQDGYTF
TRBV24-1,CATSDPSADTQYF
TRBV2,CASSERTGPEGYTF
TRBV5-1,CASSLDSTYNEQFF
TRBV5-1,CASSYDRDQYF
TRBV19,CASNIAGPSSGANVLTF
TRBV7-9,CASSLDMGQGEKLFF
TRBV9,CASSTGGDEQFF
TRBV28,CASLQGHSNQPQHF
TRBV21-1,CASSKVCGVSGNTIYF
TRBV11-2,CASSLLAVKLTGELFF
TRBV5-6,CASSSGLAAYNEQFF
TRBV7-8,CASSPRDRAPNQPQHF
TRBV30,CAWSRLWDRGSSGANVLTF
TRBV30,CAWWRRAIYGYTF
TRBV4-3,CASSQDPGTGAFGYTF
TRBV18,CASSPSVKVGQYF
TRBV4-3,CASSQKGLAGITGELFF
TRBV10-1,CASSSSGVSGYTF
TRBV4-1,CASSQESRGAEAFF
TRBV15,CATSRDKRETQYF
TRBV4-1,CASSQDTGRRTDTQYF
TRBV7-8,CASSLEASPQETQYF
TRBV12-3/TRBV12-4,CASSQTGGQPQHF
TRBV2,CASSSGGTGSNEQFF
TRBV18,CASSLTTGATNYGYTF
TRBV20-1,CSASYSGYTYEQYF
TRBV30,CAWRGGGNQPQHF
TRBV27,CASSPWTPGNYGYTF
TRBV6-2/TRBV6-3,CASSFSPQGLYQTRYEQYF
TRBV10-2,CASSESPTSTDTQYF
TRBV3-1/TRBV3-2,CASSQGPAGLHF
TRBV6-5,CASSYRTAGAGDEQFF
TRBV3-1/TRBV3-2,CASCLSGGGCDEQFF
TRBV19,CATSGGAYSNQPQHF
TRBV29-1,CSVVGPLRGSTDTQYF
TRBV10-1,CASSEVAGTQQFF
TRBV12-3/TRBV12-4,CASSFSRGNTIYF
TRBV11-2,CASSLRLSGREGTGELFF
TRBV5-6,CASSLGWQGANNSPLHF
TRBV7-6,CASSRGSHKENEKLFF
TRBV28,CASRRTGGLETQYF
TRBV7-2,CASSYGGFGNEQFF
TRBV4-3,CASSQEGRRNEQFF
TRBV7-9,CASSLGTSAYNEQFF
TRBV7-2,CASSFTVDRGSYEQYF
TRBV7-6,CASNPRGEGFNDYGYTF
TRBV18,CASSPQVSSYNSPLHF
TRBV5-4,CASSRLTAGQTNYGYTF
TRBV28,CASEAGSMNTGELFF
TRBV3-1/TRBV3-2,CASSPGIGSNQPQHF
TRBV28,CASSLYLQGRMNTEAFF
TRBV6-5,CASRSGLLDTQYF
TRBV6-5,CASTVLAPISYEQYF